This T cell receptor beta chain is drawn from a study of Tregs in tolerant kidney transplant recipients. Study-wide results and caveats: The most relevant donor-specific Treg TCRbeta repertoire apparently came from expansion with activated donor B cells.

About this clone itself: Its antigen remains unknown. The read finishes 3 residues shy of the CDR3 end, and the germline J gene is used to complete it.

TCRdb keeps only in-frame clones here, not all; method: immunoSEQ multiplex PCR. The repertoire table contains roughly 34,000 clones. The CDR3 totals 15 residues. J gave up 1 base and V 4 bases, and 4 bases lay outside the gene matches. The germline V gene encodes CDR1 SEHNR and CDR2 FQNEAQ (reference sequence). The specimen was CD8+ T cells from blood, collected before the transplant. The sequence derives from a human donor who received a combined kidney and bone marrow transplant. This sequence joins TRBV7-9 and TRBJ1-1, with 9 bases fitting TRBD1. CDR3 bases read: TGTGCCAGCAGCTCCCGGACAGGGGCGAACACTGAA. Protein product: CASSSRTGANTE. In full, the CDR3 reads CASSSRTGANTEAFF.